What follows are 9 T cell receptor beta chains derived from one specimen sequenced in a study of T cell repertoires in cytomegalovirus infection. Antigens of these TCRs are unknown. Each CDR3 protein is one row after TCRdb ran MiXCR on the reads. The sample records about 130,000 distinct CDR3 sequences, 20% to 30% being singletons. Sequenced: PBMCs, sequenced either directly or after in vitro stimulation (not recorded which). The receptors here all came from a human donor in good health (CMV status not recorded). Some clones in this sample may be carry-over from other donors' samples.

This chain joins TRBV4-3 and TRBJ1-1, with TRBD1 as a possible D gene (5 bases). V lost 2 bases, J lost 4 bases, and 8 bases lay in between. The germline V gene encodes CDR1 LGHNA and CDR2 YSLEER. CDR3 length: 13 residues. CDR3 sequence reads: CASSQPGATEAFF. As DNA, the CDR3 is TGCGCCAGCAGCCAACCTGGGGCCACTGAAGCTTTCTTT.

This clonotype was seen a few times. V usage is TRBV7-2 and J usage is TRBJ1-2; D is possibly TRBD1 (6 bases). Germline CDR1 is SGHTA and CDR2 is FQGNSA. V lost 5 bases, J lost 0 bases, and 10 bases lay in between. CDR3 size: 14 residues. The DNA for the CDR3 is TGTGCCAGCAGCCCGGACAGAGCTAACTATGGCTACACCTTC. As protein: CASSPDRANYGYTF.

This clonotype appeared many times. V and J are TRBV4-1 and TRBJ1-4; D is possibly TRBD1 (5 bases). The V gene lost 3 bases and the J gene lost 0 bases, with 17 bases spanning the gap. This CDR3 contains 18 residues. Germline values: CDR1 MGHRA, CDR2 YSYEKL. CDR3 DNA sequence: TGCGCCAGCAGCCACCCACGGGGGGGAGATGCAACTAATGAAAAACTGTTTTTT. Translated: CASSHPRGGDATNEKLFF.

This clonotype came up many times. The chain is built from TRBV7-8 and TRBJ2-1; D is possibly TRBD2 (6 bases). Germline values: CDR1 SGHVS, CDR2 FQNEAQ. The V end was cut by 2 bases, the J end by 8 bases, with 19 bases between. The CDR3 totals 16 residues. The CDR3 nucleotides are TGTGCCAGCAGCTTAACCCGACTAGGCCTCAACGATGAGCAGTTCTTC. Protein sequence: CASSLTRLGLNDEQFF.

The chain carries TRBV6-5 and TRBJ1-3, with D perhaps matching TRBD1 (5 bases). CDR1 is MNHEY, CDR2 SVGAGI, per germline. Trimming removed 6 bases from V and 3 bases from J, with 15 bases in between. The CDR3 is 15 amino acids. Here the CDR3 reads CASRPRGNVGNTIYF. The CDR3 nucleotides read TGTGCCAGCAGGCCCCGGGGGAATGTTGGAAACACCATATATTTT.

This clonotype has just a few counts. The genes are TRBV6-1 and TRBJ1-5; D perhaps matches TRBD1 (5 bases). Per germline, CDR1 MNHNS and CDR2 SASEGT. The CDR3 runs 16 residues. V lost 4 bases and J lost 5, with 18 bases in between. Here the CDR3 DNA reads TGTGCCAGCAGTGCCCGGGGAAAGGGGCGACATCAGCCCCAGCATTTT. Its translation: CASSARGKGRHQPQHF.

This clonotype has more than one count but fewer than ten. The genes are TRBV7-8 and TRBJ2-3; D tentatively reads TRBD1 or TRBD2 (5 bases each). The V gene lost 7 bases and the J gene lost 2 bases, with 16 bases spanning the gap. This CDR3 contains 15 residues. Germline loops: CDR1 SGHVS, CDR2 FQNEAQ. The CDR3 DNA follows: TGTGCCAGCACCCCCGGGGCCGGGCCCACAGATACGCAGTATTTT. Amino acids: CASTPGAGPTDTQYF.

This clonotype has a count of ten or more. The chain recombines TRBV11-2 with TRBJ2-2; no clear D. Trimming cost V 6 bases and J 5 bases, with 10 bases left between them. CDR1 and CDR2 (germline): SGHAT, FQNNGV. The CDR3 totals 13 residues. The CDR3 protein is CASSHSMTGELFF. The CDR3 coding sequence is TGTGCCAGCAGTCATAGTATGACCGGGGAGCTGTTTTTT.

At least ten counts were recorded for this clonotype. The chain couples TRBV7-2 to TRBJ1-2; D may be TRBD1 (6 bases). The V end was cut by 2 bases, the J end by 7 bases, with 11 bases between. Germline lookup yields CDR1 SGHTA and CDR2 FQGNSA. The CDR3 covers 13 residues. DNA of the CDR3: TGTGCCAGCAGCTTAAACGGGGGCGGTGGCTACACCTTC. As protein: CASSLNGGGGYTF.